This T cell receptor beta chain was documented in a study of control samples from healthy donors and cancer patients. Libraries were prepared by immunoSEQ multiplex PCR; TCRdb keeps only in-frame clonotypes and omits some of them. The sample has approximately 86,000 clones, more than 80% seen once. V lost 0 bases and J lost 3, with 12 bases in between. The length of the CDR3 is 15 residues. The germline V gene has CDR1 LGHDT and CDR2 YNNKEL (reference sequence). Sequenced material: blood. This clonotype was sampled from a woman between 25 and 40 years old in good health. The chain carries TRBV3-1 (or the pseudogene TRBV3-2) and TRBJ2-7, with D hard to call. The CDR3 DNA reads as TGTGCCAGCAGCCAAGATTTGGGCGGAATCTACGAGCAGTACTTC. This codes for CASSQDLGGIYEQYF.